Listed below are T cell receptor beta chains from one sample, sequenced in a study of shared clonotypes between healthy human individuals. Repertoires were generated with immunoSEQ multiplex PCR, while TCRdb's copy carries only in-frame clones and drops some. This table holds some 900,000 clones, about three quarters found once. The sample was memory CD4+ T cells sorted from blood. These receptors were obtained from a man aged 18 to 30 in good health. The conserved cysteine and the conserved F or W are not part of the CDR3 here. D genes are given only for firm matches. Not all rows give a size; the values are once, few, many and, for expanded clones, a class.

j_call d_call clone_size v_call cdr3_aa
TRBJ2-3 TRBD2 - TRBV28 ASAGSSGGTDTQY
TRBJ2-7 TRBD1 - TRBV11-2 ASSLVGTGGGIYEQY
TRBJ2-7 TRBD1 - TRBV28 ASRPPGGTGLYEQY
TRBJ1-2 - - TRBV29-1 SVMSGTVTYGYT
TRBJ1-6 TRBD1 - TRBV2 ASRDRGQSPLH
TRBJ1-2 - - TRBV11-2 ASSSPRQRISLYGYT
TRBJ1-1 - - TRBV5-1 ASSLEGLTNTEAF
TRBJ2-5 - - TRBV19 ASSSLGRGETQY
TRBJ2-7 TRBD2 - TRBV19 ASSLRGDGFYEQY
TRBJ2-4 - - TRBV20-1 SVRTGNIQY
TRBJ1-1 - - TRBV2 ASSPRTEGEAF
TRBJ2-1 TRBD2 - TRBV28 ASSTTLPWGTSGNYNEQF
TRBJ1-6 - - TRBV30 AWTENSPLH
TRBJ1-2 TRBD1 - TRBV30 AWSVLGQGSGYT
TRBJ2-4 TRBD2 - TRBV5-8 ASSLTGRGVDIQY
TRBJ2-7 - - TRBV14 ASSQDTSGRIDEQY
TRBJ2-3 TRBD2 - TRBV30 AWSVLGLATDTQY
TRBJ2-5 - - TRBV5-1 ASSSRAGGETQY
TRBJ2-3 TRBD2 once TRBV28 ASSGPPGSGGTDTQY
TRBJ2-1 TRBD1 - TRBV10-3 ATSPTGGNEQF
TRBJ2-7 - - TRBV2 ASSAQSYEQY
TRBJ1-1 TRBD1 - TRBV4-3 ASSQKPGTGDGTEAF
TRBJ2-2 TRBD1 - TRBV5-1 ASSRTGDITGELF
TRBJ2-1 - few TRBV10-1 ASSEGTWRRDEQF
TRBJ2-2 TRBD2 many TRBV2 ASRTTSGSPGELF
TRBJ2-7 TRBD1 - TRBV27 ASSLSGTGRYEQY
TRBJ1-6 - - TRBV19 ASMEGGLSSSPLH
TRBJ2-7 - - TRBV6-5 ASSYSGEQY
TRBJ1-6 - many TRBV7-2 ASSLAAPLGSPLH
TRBJ2-7 TRBD2 - TRBV10-2 ASSEPSGGSNYEQY
TRBJ2-5 - - TRBV6-1 ASSSGPSETQY
TRBJ1-1 TRBD1 many TRBV6-1 ASSAPSGTVNMNTEAF
TRBJ2-7 TRBD2 few TRBV9 ASSPWGSGGYEQY
TRBJ2-7 - once TRBV9 ASSPQATSSYEQY
TRBJ2-7 - - TRBV18 ASSPPLAGARNEQY
TRBJ1-5 - - TRBV28 ASSLRGAMDQPQH
TRBJ1-5 - - TRBV18 ASSPGSSQPQH
TRBJ2-7 - - TRBV7-7 ASSSGERYEQY
TRBJ1-5 - - TRBV6-6 ASSLGGGNQPQH
TRBJ2-7 TRBD1 - TRBV5-1 ASSRGTGTYEQY
TRBJ1-1 - - TRBV19 ASSIRGFHTEAF
TRBJ2-7 TRBD2 - TRBV27 ASKSPRASGHYEQY
TRBJ2-7 - - TRBV6-1 ASSPTGLFYEQY
TRBJ2-3 TRBD2 - TRBV4-1 ASSQDISGGFTDTQY
TRBJ2-3 - - TRBV11-1 ASSLGPGTDTQY
TRBJ1-1 - - TRBV30 AWRPGKKTIAEAF
TRBJ2-3 TRBD2 - TRBV11-2 ASSRLGRGAAYQADTQY
TRBJ2-3 - few TRBV10-3 ATRFGRGAAGTDTQY